Below are 2 T cell receptor beta chains sequenced from a single sample in a study of Tregs in tolerant kidney transplant recipients. Their target antigens are unknown. Sequencing was performed with immunoSEQ multiplex PCR; in TCRdb, only in-frame clones are kept and a portion is missing. Found here are about 44,000 clones, nearly 97% of them singletons; the top ten hold approximately 0.39%. Sequencing used Tregs from blood cultured with allogeneic cells. These TCRs come from a human donor in good health.

The V gene is TRBV7-2, the J gene TRBJ2-7, with 9 bases fitting TRBD1. The CDR3 runs 15 residues. Looked up from germline, CDR1 is SGHTA and CDR2 is FQGNSA. V was pared by 5 bases and J by 0 bases, with 5 bases of the junction left unmatched. CDR3 sequence reads: CASSPRTGASYEQYF. CDR3 sequence (DNA): TGTGCCAGCAGCCCTAGGACAGGGGCCTCCTACGAGCAGTACTTC. Supplemented by reference TRBV7-2 and TRBJ2-7, the full variable domain reads GAGVSQSPSNKVTEKGKDVELRCDPISGHTALYWYRQSLGQGLEFLIYFQGNSAPDKSGLPSDRFSAERTGGSVSTLTIQRTQQEDSAVYLCASSPRTGASYEQYFGPGTRLTVT.

The gene calls are TRBV19 and TRBJ1-6; D uncertain. The CDR3 has 15 amino acids. Germline V gene lookup returns CDR1 LNHDA and CDR2 SQIVND (reference sequence). Trimming took off 5 bases at V and 7 bases at J, with 15 bases between the two ends. The CDR3 DNA reads TGTGCCAGTAGTCCTCTCCGGGCCACAAATTCACCCCTCCACTTT. This gives the protein CASSPLRATNSPLHF.